This T cell receptor beta chain was profiled in a study of blood T cell repertoires in COVID-19. Background on the study: The analysed material was cDNA or gDNA that came from T cells, B-cell-depleted T cells, or PBMCs.

Sequenced by immunoSEQ multiplex PCR; TCRdb stores in-frame clones only, minus some. The sample holds about 110,000 clones, roughly 85% seen once. The ends lost 4 bases at V and 6 bases at J; junction bases unmatched: 0. Germline CDR1 and CDR2: MNHEY and SVGAGI. This CDR3 contains 13 residues. The sequenced sample consisted of peripheral blood. The chain has TRBV6-5 and TRBJ1-5; TRBD1 aligns across 10 bases. The receptor was isolated from an elderly woman with active or convalescent COVID-19. CDR3 bases: TGTGCCAGCAGTTGGACAGGGGGTCAGCCCCAGCATTTT. Its protein is CASSWTGGQPQHF.